This T cell receptor (beta chain) was documented in a study of blood T cell repertoires in COVID-19. At the level of the study: PBMCs, B-cell-depleted T cells, or T cells were the source of the cDNA or gDNA that made up the material.

The CDR3 is 14 amino acids. Trimming removed 1 base from V and 10 bases from J, with 11 bases in between. Germline V CDR1 and CDR2: MNHNS, SASEGT. Sequencing was performed with immunoSEQ multiplex PCR; in TCRdb, only in-frame clones are kept and a portion is missing. The table has approximately 110,000 clones, around four fifths seen once. This clone was counted between two and nine times. The sequence was collected from a woman in her sixties or seventies with acute or convalescent COVID-19. Sequenced material: peripheral blood. The gene calls are TRBV6-1 and TRBJ1-6; the D is unclear. The CDR3 reads CASSEGSEGSPLHF. In nucleotides, the CDR3 is TGTGCCAGCAGTGAAGGCAGCGAGGGATCACCCCTCCACTTT.